This record covers a single TCR beta chain. Its antigen is not identified. This CDR3 has 11 residues. The germline V and J ends were trimmed by 1 base and 6 bases, with 1 base remaining between them. Looked up from germline, CDR1 is MGHRA and CDR2 is YSYEKL. This sample stems from a study of T cell responses to AZD1222 COVID-19 vaccine. Whole-study results and caveats: Sampling that yielded the repertoires occurred only after the peak T cell response. The donor group comprised mostly white British people and more females; the analysis possibly underestimated clonal diversity. Baseline seropositivity occurred in only a handful of AZD1222 recipients.

The repertoire was sequenced with immunoSEQ multiplex PCR; TCRdb's copy has only in-frame clones and lacks some. The sample lists 95,000 or so clones; roughly 89% were seen once. The receptor was derived from an adult in good health. Sequenced material: peripheral blood, taken on day 0 of MenACWY control vaccination. The chain has TRBV4-1 and TRBJ1-5; D is uncertain. The CDR3 DNA reads TGCGCCAGCAGCCAAGGTCAGCCCCAGCATTTT. Translating gives CASSQGQPQHF.